This TCR beta chain was observed in a study of T cell repertoires in cytomegalovirus infection. Study results and limitations: Pooled public TCR beta family frequency picked out CMV carriers with the relevant HLA.

This CDR3 contains 14 residues. Germline assignment: CDR1 MNHEY and CDR2 SVGEGT. MiXCR was run by TCRdb on the reads, yielding one entry per CDR3 protein. Seen here are approximately 990,000 distinct CDR3 sequences, approximately 31% observed once, and the top ten hold over 13%. This clonotype came up a few times. Its antigen is still unknown. Relative to the germline gene, one junction end is altered; a read error may explain this. Sequencing was performed on cultured CD8+ T cells from PBMCs, taken from culture after CMV antigen stimulation. The sequence was obtained from a human donor in good health (CMV status not recorded). Some clones in this sample may be carry-over from other donors' samples. The rearrangement uses TRBV6-2 or TRBV6-3 and TRBJ2-3, with unresolved D. The CDR3 is CASSYTSSKDTQYF. In nucleotides, the CDR3 is TGTGCCAGCAGTTACACCTCCAGCAAAGATACGCAGTATTTT.